This TCR beta chain was captured by sequencing in a study of CD8+ T cells in alopecia areata. Whole-study context: Those patients who were treated received oral tofacitinib, which was given at 5 to 10 mg twice daily for moderate-to-severe alopecia areata. Study-level points and caveats: An increase in clonality over normal scalp was evident in lesional scalp, especially alopecia totalis/universalis.

cDNA prepared by RNA extraction and subsequent reverse transcription served as the template for sequencing. Profiling relied on immunoSEQ multiplex PCR, and the TCRdb table lists in-frame clones only, not all of them. Among some 95,000 clones, 40% to 45% were seen once, and the ten largest hold 0.7% to 0.95%. This clone was seen only once. Its antigen is undetermined. The ends were cut back, 4 bases at V and 8 bases at J, with 12 bases in the middle. The CDR3 spans 13 residues. In germline, CDR1 is GTSNPN, CDR2 SVGIG (reference sequence). Alopecia areata patients provided lesional scalp punch biopsies and peripheral blood, both collected for the study.

The receptor's source is a human donor with alopecia areata. V usage is TRBV30 and J usage is TRBJ1-6; D remains ambiguous. The sample consisted of CD4+ T cells sorted from blood. For the CDR3, the DNA is TGTGCCTGGACCAGTGACGGGGATTCACCCCTCCACTTT. This encodes CAWTSDGDSPLHF.